Listed below are T cell receptor beta chains from one sample, sequenced in a study of PD-1 blockade in classical Hodgkin lymphoma. Clones were sequenced by immunoSEQ multiplex PCR, and TCRdb holds only the in-frame ones, with some missing. Counted here are 10,000 or so clones, more than 75% occurring once; the ten biggest clones make up about 16%. The sequenced sample consisted of CD8+ T cells from blood. These receptors were taken from a human donor with classical Hodgkin lymphoma. CDR3s include the opening cysteine and the closing phenylalanine or tryptophan. A D gene is named only where the DNA matches it firmly. The listing skips clone size in some rows; elsewhere it reads once, few, many or a size class.

TRBV10-3	-	TRBJ2-7	15	-	TGTGCCATCAGTGAGTCGGGTAGCGGCTCCTACGAGCAGTACTTC	CAISESGSGSYEQYF
TRBV2	TRBD2	TRBJ2-7	13	-	TGTGCCACCGGGGGGGGTGTACGCTACGAGCAGTACTTC	CATGGGVRYEQYF
TRBV9	-	TRBJ2-7	14	-	TGTGCCAGCAGCTTGGACATAACCACCTACGAGCAGTACTTC	CASSLDITTYEQYF
TRBV6-4	-	TRBJ2-1	16	-	TGTGCCAGCAGTGACTCGAACAGAGGCTCCTACAATGAGCAGTTCTTC	CASSDSNRGSYNEQFF
TRBV6-5	-	TRBJ1-5	13	-	TGTGCCAGCAGGCTATATAGCAATCAGCCCCAGCATTTT	CASRLYSNQPQHF
TRBV25-1	TRBD2	TRBJ2-3	15	once	TGTGCCAGCGGTAGGGAGGGCGGGGTTATAGATACGCAGTATTTT	CASGREGGVIDTQYF
TRBV5-1	TRBD2	TRBJ2-5	14	-	TGCGCCAGCAGCCTAGCGGGGTACCTAGAGACCCAGTACTTC	CASSLAGYLETQYF
TRBV14	-	TRBJ2-1	16	-	TGTGCCAGCAGCCAAGATTTGGGGGGCGGATACAATGAGCAGTTCTTC	CASSQDLGGGYNEQFF
TRBV4-1	-	TRBJ1-1	12	-	TGCGCCAGCAGCCAAGAGAGGTCTGAAGCTTTCTTT	CASSQERSEAFF
TRBV2	-	TRBJ2-1	15	-	TGTGCCAGCAGTGAAGAGAATAACCGTTTGGATGAGCAGTTCTTC	CASSEENNRLDEQFF
TRBV5-1	TRBD1	TRBJ1-2	18	-	TGCGCCAGCAGCGCCTCCTTCTTACGGACAGGCCCGAACTATGGCTACACCTTC	CASSASFLRTGPNYGYTF
TRBV27	-	TRBJ1-1	13	-	TGTGCCAGCAGTTCCTTGGGCTGGACTGAAGCTTTCTTT	CASSSLGWTEAFF